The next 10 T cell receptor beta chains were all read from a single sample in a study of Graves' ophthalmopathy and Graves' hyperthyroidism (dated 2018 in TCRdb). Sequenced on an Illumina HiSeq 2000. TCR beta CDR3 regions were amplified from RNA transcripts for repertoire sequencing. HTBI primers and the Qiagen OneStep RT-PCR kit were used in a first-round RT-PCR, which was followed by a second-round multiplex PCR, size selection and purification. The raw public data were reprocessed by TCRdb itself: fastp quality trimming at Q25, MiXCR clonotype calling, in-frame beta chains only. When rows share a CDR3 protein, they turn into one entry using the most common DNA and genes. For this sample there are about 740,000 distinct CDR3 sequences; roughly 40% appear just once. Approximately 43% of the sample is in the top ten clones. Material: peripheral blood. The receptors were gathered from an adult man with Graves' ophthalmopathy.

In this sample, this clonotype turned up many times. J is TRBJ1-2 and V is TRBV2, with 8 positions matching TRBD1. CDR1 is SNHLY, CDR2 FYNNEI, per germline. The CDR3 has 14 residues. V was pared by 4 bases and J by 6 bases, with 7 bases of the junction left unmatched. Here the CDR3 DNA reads TGTGCCAGCAGTGGACGGGACAGGTTAAATGGCTACACCTTC. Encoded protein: CASSGRDRLNGYTF.

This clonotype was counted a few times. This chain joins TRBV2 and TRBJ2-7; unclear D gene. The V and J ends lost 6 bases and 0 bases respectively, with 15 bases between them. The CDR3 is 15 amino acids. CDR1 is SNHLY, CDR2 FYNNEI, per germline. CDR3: CASRPTGRSSYEQYF. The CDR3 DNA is TGTGCCAGCAGACCAACTGGACGGAGCTCCTACGAGCAGTACTTC.

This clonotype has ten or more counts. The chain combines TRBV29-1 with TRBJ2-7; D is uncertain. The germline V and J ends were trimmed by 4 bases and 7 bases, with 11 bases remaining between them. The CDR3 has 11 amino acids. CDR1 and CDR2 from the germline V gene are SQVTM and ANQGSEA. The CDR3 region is CSVGFFWEQYF. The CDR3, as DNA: TGCAGCGTTGGGTTCTTCTGGGAGCAGTACTTC.

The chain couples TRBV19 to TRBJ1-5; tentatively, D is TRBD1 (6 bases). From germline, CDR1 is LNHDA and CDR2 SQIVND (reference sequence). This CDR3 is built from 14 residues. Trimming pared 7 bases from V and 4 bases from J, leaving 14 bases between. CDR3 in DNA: TGTGCCAGTATCGAACCGGGACAAAATCAGCCCCAGCATTTT. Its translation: CASIEPGQNQPQHF.

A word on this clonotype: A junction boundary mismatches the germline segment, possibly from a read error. The CDR3 DNA sequence: TGTGCCAGCAGCAGCACGGGACAGTCCTATGGCTACACCTTC. Translating gives CASSSTGQSYGYTF. This rearrangement joins TRBV15 to TRBJ1-2; 7 nucleotides match TRBD1. Germline V CDR1 and CDR2: LNHNV, YYDKDF (reference sequence). This CDR3 comprises 14 residues.

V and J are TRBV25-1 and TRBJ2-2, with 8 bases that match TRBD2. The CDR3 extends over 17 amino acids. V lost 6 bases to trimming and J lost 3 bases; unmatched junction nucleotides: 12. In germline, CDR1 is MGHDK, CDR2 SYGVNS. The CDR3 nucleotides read TGTGCCAGCAGCTTGAATTTAGCGGGAAGTCACACCGGGGAGCTGTTTTTT. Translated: CASSLNLAGSHTGELFF.

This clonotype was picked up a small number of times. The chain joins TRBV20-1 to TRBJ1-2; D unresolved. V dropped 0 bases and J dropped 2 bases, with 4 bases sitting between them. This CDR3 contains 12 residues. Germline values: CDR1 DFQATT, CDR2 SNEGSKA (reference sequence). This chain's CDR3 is CSARDSNYGYTF. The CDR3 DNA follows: TGCAGTGCTAGAGACTCGAACTATGGCTACACCTTC.

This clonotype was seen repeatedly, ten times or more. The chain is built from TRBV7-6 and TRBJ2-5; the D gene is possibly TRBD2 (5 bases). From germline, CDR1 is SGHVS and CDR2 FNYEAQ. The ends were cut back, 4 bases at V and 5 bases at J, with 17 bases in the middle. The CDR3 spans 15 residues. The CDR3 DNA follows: TGTGCCAGCAGCTATAACGCCGGGGATCGGGAGACCCAGTACTTC. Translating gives CASSYNAGDRETQYF.

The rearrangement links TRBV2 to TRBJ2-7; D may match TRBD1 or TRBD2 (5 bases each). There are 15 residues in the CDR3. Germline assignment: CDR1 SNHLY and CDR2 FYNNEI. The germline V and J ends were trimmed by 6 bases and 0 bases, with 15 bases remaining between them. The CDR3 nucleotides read TGTGCCAGCAGCACCGGGGCAGCGAGCTCCTACGAGCAGTACTTC. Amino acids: CASSTGAASSYEQYF.

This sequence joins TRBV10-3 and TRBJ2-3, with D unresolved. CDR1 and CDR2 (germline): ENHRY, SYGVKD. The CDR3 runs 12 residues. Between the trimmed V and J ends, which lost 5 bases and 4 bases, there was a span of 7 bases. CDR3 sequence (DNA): TGTGCCATCAGTCTACCAGCAGATACGCAGTATTTT. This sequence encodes CAISLPADTQYF.